Following are 11 T cell receptor beta chains from one sample sequenced in a study of blood T cell repertoires in COVID-19. Assay used: immunoSEQ multiplex PCR; TCRdb lists only in-frame clones, some missing. The sample lists 300,000 to 450,000 clones, around 87% occurring once. Sequencing input: PBMCs or T cells enriched from blood (not recorded which). The receptors come from a young man who had recovered from COVID-19.

This clone was detected many times. The V gene is TRBV3-1 (or the pseudogene TRBV3-2), the J gene TRBJ2-2; 7 bases are a match to TRBD2. With 7 bases clipped from V and 6 bases from J, the junction kept 11 bases outside the gene matches. This CDR3 comprises 15 residues. Germline V lookup: CDR1 LGHDT, CDR2 YNNKEL (reference sequence). This CDR3 reads CASTGRGLGAGELFF. CDR3 DNA: TGTGCCAGCACAGGGAGGGGTCTAGGGGCCGGGGAGCTGTTTTTT.

The count of this clone is one. The CDR3 reads CASSQTVPAPLHF. The CDR3 DNA follows: TGCGCCAGCAGCCAAACGGTGCCCGCACCCCTCCACTTT. The chain is built from TRBV4-1 and TRBJ1-6; D remains unclear. Trimming pared 2 bases from V and 11 bases from J, leaving 10 bases between. The CDR3 has 13 residues. CDR1 is MGHRA and CDR2 is YSYEKL in the germline V gene.

The V call is TRBV25-1, the J call TRBJ2-1; 9 nucleotides match TRBD1. The trim removed 3 bases at V and 15 bases at J, leaving 3 bases unmatched. The germline V gene encodes CDR1 MGHDK and CDR2 SYGVNS. The CDR3 spans 11 residues. CDR3 in amino acids: CASSDGQGPFF. The CDR3 nucleotides read TGTGCCAGCAGTGATGGACAGGGGCCGTTCTTC.

This chain connects TRBV9 to TRBJ1-6; 10 positions match TRBD1. J was trimmed by 5 bases and V by 3 bases; bases with no gene match: 5. Germline V gene data show CDR1 as SGDLS and CDR2 as YYNGEE. The CDR3 contains 16 residues. In DNA form, the CDR3 reads TGTGCCAGCAGCGCCGGGACAGGGGCGAATAATTCACCCCTCCACTTT. The encoded protein is CASSAGTGANNSPLHF.

The CDR3 region is CASGQGEDEKLFF. The CDR3 DNA reads as TGTGCCAGCGGACAGGGGGAAGATGAAAAACTGTTTTTT. V and J are TRBV9 and TRBJ1-4; 10 positions agree with TRBD1. Germline lookup yields CDR1 SGDLS and CDR2 YYNGEE. The CDR3 is 13 residues long. With 7 bases clipped from V and 6 bases from J, the junction kept 3 bases outside the gene matches.

CDR3 DNA sequence: TGTGCCATCAGTGGACAGGGAGAGACCCAGTACTTC. It translates to CAISGQGETQYF. The chain links TRBV10-3 to TRBJ2-5, with 7 nucleotides matching TRBD1. This CDR3 is 12 amino acids long. Germline V gives CDR1 ENHRY, CDR2 SYGVKD. V shed 4 bases and J 4 bases; nucleotides not matched to a gene: 0.

The rearrangement links TRBV5-4 to TRBJ1-1, with 11 bases identical to TRBD1. With V trimmed by 5 bases and J by 5 bases, 5 bases remained unmatched. Germline assignment: CDR1 SGHNT and CDR2 YYREEE (reference sequence). CDR3 length: 14 amino acids. CDR3 loop: CASRNGQGATEAFF. The CDR3 region has the DNA TGTGCCAGCAGAAATGGACAGGGGGCAACTGAAGCTTTCTTT.

The V and J genes are TRBV7-2 and TRBJ1-5; the D is unclear. The CDR3 covers 16 residues. Germline V lookup: CDR1 SGHTA, CDR2 FQGNSA. Between the trimmed V and J ends, which lost 0 bases and 6 bases, there was a span of 15 bases. DNA of the CDR3: TGTGCCAGCAGCTTAGCCTCGGGTGGGGAGGGTCAGCCCCAGCATTTT. It encodes CASSLASGGEGQPQHF.

The J gene is TRBJ2-7, the V gene TRBV19, with D possibly TRBD2 on 6 matching bases. V lost 5 bases, J lost 0 bases, and 23 bases lay in between. Germline V gene lookup returns CDR1 LNHDA and CDR2 SQIVND (reference sequence). The CDR3 is 18 amino acids. The CDR3 nucleotides read TGTGCCAGTAGTGACATACGCTGGGGGGTAGAAGGCTCCTACGAGCAGTACTTC. It is translated as CASSDIRWGVEGSYEQYF.

The chain has TRBV5-5 and TRBJ1-3; no reliable D call. Germline loops: CDR1 SGHKS, CDR2 YYEKEE (reference sequence). The CDR3 covers 15 residues. Trimming pared 0 bases from V and 6 bases from J, leaving 13 bases between. CDR3 sequence reads: CASSLEQQSLNTIYF. The DNA for the CDR3 is TGTGCCAGCAGCTTGGAACAGCAAAGCCTAAACACCATATATTTT.

J is TRBJ2-1 and V is TRBV7-9; TRBD2 is a possible D gene (5 bases). The CDR3 totals 16 residues. Germline CDR1 SEHNR, CDR2 FQNEAQ (reference sequence). The germline V and J ends were trimmed by 1 base and 1 base, with 11 bases remaining between them. The CDR3, as DNA: TGTGCCAGCAGCTTAGGGGGAGATCGGTCCTACAATGAGCAGTTCTTC. Its protein product is CASSLGGDRSYNEQFF. Supplemented by reference TRBV7-9 and TRBJ2-1, the full variable domain reads DTGVSQNPRHKITKRGQNVTFRCDPISEHNRLYWYRQTLGQGPEFLTYFQNEAQLEKSRLLSDRFSAERPKGSFSTLEIQRTEQGDSAMYLCASSLGGDRSYNEQFFGPGTRLTVL.